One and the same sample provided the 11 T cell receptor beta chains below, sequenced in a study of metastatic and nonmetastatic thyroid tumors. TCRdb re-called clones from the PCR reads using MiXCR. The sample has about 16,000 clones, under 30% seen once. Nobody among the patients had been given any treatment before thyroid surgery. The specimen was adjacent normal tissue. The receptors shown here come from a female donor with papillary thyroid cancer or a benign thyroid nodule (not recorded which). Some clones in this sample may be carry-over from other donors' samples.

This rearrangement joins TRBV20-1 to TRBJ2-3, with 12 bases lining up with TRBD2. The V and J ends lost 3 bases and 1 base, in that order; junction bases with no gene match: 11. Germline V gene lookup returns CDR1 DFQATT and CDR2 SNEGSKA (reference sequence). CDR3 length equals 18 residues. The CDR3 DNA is TGCAGTGCTAGTGATCCCCGGAGACTAGCGGGAGGCACAGATACGCAGTATTTT. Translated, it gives CSASDPRRLAGGTDTQYF.

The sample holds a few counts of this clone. The CDR3 DNA is TGTGCCACCAGTGATCTAGAAGGGAGGAACACCGGGGAGCTGTTTTTT. It yields the protein CATSDLEGRNTGELFF. The chain uses TRBV24-1 and TRBJ2-2; TRBD2 is a possible D gene (5 bases). Germline CDR1 and CDR2: KGHDR and SFDVKD. The CDR3 is 16 residues long. The ends were cut back, 3 bases at V and 1 base at J, with 11 bases in the middle.

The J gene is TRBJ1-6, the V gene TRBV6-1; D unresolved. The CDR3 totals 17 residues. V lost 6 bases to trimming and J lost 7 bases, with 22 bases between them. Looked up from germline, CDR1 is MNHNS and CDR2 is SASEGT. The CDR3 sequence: CASSIGQGRAGNSPLHF. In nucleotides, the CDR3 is TGTGCCAGCAGCATCGGCCAAGGGCGGGCGGGGAATTCACCCCTCCACTTT.

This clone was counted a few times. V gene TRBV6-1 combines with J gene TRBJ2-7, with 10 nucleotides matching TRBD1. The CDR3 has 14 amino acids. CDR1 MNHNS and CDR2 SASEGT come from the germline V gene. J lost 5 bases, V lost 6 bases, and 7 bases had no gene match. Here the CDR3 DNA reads TGTGCCAGCAGGCCGGGACAGGGGTTCCACGAGCAGTACTTC. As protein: CASRPGQGFHEQYF.

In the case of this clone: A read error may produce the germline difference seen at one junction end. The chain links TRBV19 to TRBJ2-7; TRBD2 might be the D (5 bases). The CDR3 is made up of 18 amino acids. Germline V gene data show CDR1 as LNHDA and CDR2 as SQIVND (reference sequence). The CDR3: CASSGRPQQNPESREHYF. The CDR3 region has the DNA TGTGCCAGTAGTGGAAGACCCCAGCAGAATCCCGAATCGAGGGAGCATTACTTC.

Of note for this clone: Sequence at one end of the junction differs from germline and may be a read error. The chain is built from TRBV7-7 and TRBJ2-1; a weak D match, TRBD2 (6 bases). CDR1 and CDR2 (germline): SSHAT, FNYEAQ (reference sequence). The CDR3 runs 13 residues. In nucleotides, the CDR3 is TGTGCTAGCAGCTTGGGGACTTGGAATGAGCAGTTCTTC. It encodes CASSLGTWNEQFF.

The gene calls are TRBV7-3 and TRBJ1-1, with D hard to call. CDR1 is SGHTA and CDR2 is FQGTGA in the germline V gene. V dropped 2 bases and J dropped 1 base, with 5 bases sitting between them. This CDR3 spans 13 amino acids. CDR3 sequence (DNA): TGTGCCAGCAGCTTATCATCGAACACTGAAGCTTTCTTT. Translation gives CASSLSSNTEAFF.

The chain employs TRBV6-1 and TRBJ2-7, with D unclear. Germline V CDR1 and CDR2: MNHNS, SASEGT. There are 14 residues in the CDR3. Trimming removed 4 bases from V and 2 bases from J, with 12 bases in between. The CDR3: CASSVSGGAYEQYV. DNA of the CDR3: TGTGCCAGCAGTGTTTCTGGCGGTGCCTACGAGCAGTACGTC.

DNA for the CDR3: TGCAGTGCTAGCGCCAATCCGGGACAGGGCCGCGATACGCAGTATTTT. Its translation is CSASANPGQGRDTQYF. V gene TRBV20-1 combines with J gene TRBJ2-3, with 9 bases fitting TRBD1. This CDR3 is built from 16 residues. Germline lookup yields CDR1 DFQATT and CDR2 SNEGSKA (reference sequence). Trimming took 3 bases from V and 6 from J; bases not matched to a gene: 13.

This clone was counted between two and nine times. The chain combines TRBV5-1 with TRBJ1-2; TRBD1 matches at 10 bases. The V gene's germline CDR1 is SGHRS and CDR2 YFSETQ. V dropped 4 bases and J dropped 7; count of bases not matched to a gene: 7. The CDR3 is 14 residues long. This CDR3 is CASSPGQGIGGYTF. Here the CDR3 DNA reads TGCGCCAGCAGCCCGGGACAGGGGATAGGTGGCTACACCTTC.

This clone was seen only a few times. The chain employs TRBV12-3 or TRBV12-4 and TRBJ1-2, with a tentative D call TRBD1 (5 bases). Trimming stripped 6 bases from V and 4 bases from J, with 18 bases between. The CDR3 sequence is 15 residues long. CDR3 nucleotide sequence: TGTGCCAGCAGCCTGAGAAGCGGGACGCTCTATGGCTACACCTTC. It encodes CASSLRSGTLYGYTF.